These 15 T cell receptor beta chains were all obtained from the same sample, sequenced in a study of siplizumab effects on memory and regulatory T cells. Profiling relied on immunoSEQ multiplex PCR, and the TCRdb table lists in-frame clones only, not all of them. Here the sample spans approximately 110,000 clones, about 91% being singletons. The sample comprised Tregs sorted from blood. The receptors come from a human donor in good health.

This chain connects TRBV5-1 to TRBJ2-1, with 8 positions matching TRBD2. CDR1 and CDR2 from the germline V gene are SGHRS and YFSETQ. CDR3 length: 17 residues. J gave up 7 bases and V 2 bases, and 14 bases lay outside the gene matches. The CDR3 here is CASSFYRPGGPGNEQFF. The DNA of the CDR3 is TGCGCCAGCAGCTTTTACCGCCCGGGAGGGCCGGGTAATGAGCAGTTCTTC. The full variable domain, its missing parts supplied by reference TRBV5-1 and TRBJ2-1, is KAGVTQTPRYLIKTRGQQVTLSCSPISGHRSVSWYQQTPGQGLQFLFEYFSETQRNKGNFPGRFSGRQFSNSRSEMNVSTLELGDSALYLCASSFYRPGGPGNEQFFGPGTRLTVL.

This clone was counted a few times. The CDR3 sequence is CASSPFGRVDYGYTF. The CDR3 region has the DNA TGTGCCAGCTCACCATTCGGCAGGGTCGACTATGGCTACACCTTC. The rearrangement uses TRBV18 and TRBJ1-2; D is perhaps TRBD1 (5 bases). The CDR3 consists of 15 residues. V shed 2 bases and J shed 3 bases, with 13 bases lying between them. CDR1 and CDR2 (germline): KGHSH, LQKENI. Supplemented by reference TRBV18 and TRBJ1-2, the full variable domain reads NAGVMQNPRHLVRRRGQEARLRCSPMKGHSHVYWYRQLPEEGLKFMVYLQKENIIDESGMPKERFSAEFPKEGPSILRIQQVVRGDSAAYFCASSPFGRVDYGYTFGSGTRLTVV.

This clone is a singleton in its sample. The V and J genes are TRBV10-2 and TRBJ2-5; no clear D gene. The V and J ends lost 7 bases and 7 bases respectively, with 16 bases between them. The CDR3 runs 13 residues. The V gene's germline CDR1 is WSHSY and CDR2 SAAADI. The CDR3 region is CASTRVGVRTQYF. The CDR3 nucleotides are TGCGCCAGCACCCGGGTTGGAGTTCGGACCCAGTACTTC.

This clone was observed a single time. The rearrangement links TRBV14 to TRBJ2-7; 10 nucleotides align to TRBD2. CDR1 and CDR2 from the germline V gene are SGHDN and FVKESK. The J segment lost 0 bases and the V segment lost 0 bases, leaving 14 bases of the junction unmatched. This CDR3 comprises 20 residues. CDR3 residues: CASSQEGWTSGLRTSYEQYF. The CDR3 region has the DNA TGTGCCAGCAGCCAAGAAGGGTGGACTAGCGGACTACGAACCTCCTACGAGCAGTACTTC.

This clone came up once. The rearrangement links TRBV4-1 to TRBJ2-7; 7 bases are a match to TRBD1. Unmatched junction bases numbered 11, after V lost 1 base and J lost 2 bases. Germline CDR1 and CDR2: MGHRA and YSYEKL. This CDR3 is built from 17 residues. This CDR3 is CASSQGYTGALTYEQYF. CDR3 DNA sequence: TGCGCCAGCAGCCAAGGATATACAGGGGCCCTTACCTACGAGCAGTACTTC.

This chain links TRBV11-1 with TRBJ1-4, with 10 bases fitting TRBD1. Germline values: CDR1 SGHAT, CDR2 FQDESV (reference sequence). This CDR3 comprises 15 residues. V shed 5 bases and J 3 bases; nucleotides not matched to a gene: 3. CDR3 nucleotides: TGTGCCAGCAGCCCTGGGACAGGGGCTAATGAAAAACTGTTTTTT. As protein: CASSPGTGANEKLFF.

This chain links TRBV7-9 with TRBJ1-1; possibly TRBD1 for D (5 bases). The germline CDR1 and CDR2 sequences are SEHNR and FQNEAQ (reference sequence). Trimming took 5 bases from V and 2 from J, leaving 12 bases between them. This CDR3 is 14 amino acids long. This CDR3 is CASSLFGANTEAFF. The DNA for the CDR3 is TGTGCCAGCAGCCTGTTCGGGGCAAACACTGAAGCTTTCTTT.

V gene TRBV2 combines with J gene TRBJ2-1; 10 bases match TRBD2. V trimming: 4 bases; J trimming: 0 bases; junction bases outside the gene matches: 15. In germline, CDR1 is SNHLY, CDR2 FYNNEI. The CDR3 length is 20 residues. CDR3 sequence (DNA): TGTGCCAGCAGTGCAGACGGTCCGGGACTAGCGAAGAGCTCCTACAATGAGCAGTTCTTC. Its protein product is CASSADGPGLAKSSYNEQFF.

CDR3 coding DNA: TGTGCCAGCAGTCCGGGGGCATCAACAGATACGCAGTATTTT. The encoded protein is CASSPGASTDTQYF. The rearrangement joins TRBV7-3 to TRBJ2-3; D is possibly TRBD1 or TRBD2 (6 bases each). The CDR3 is made up of 14 amino acids. The germline gives CDR1 SGHTA, CDR2 FQGTGA. Between the trimmed V and J ends, which lost 6 bases and 3 bases, there was a span of 13 bases.

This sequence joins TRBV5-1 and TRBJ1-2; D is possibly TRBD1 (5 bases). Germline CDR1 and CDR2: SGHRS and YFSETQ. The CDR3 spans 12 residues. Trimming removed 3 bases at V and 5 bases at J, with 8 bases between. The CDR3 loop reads CASSWTTYGYTF. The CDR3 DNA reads TGCGCCAGCAGCTGGACAACTTATGGCTACACCTTC. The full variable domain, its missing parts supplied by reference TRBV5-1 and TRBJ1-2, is KAGVTQTPRYLIKTRGQQVTLSCSPISGHRSVSWYQQTPGQGLQFLFEYFSETQRNKGNFPGRFSGRQFSNSRSEMNVSTLELGDSALYLCASSWTTYGYTFGSGTRLTVV.

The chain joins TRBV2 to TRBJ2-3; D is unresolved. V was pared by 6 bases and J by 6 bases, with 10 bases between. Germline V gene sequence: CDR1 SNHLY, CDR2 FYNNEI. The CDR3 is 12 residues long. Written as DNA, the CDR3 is TGTGCCAGCAGGTTAGACGTGGATACGCAGTATTTT. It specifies CASRLDVDTQYF.

The CDR3 spells CSARGANTIYF. The DNA of the CDR3 is TGCAGTGCTAGAGGGGCAAACACCATATATTTT. The genes are TRBV20-1 and TRBJ1-3; D is ambiguous. The CDR3 is made up of 11 amino acids. V lost 1 base and J lost 6, with 4 bases in between. Germline V CDR1 and CDR2: DFQATT, SNEGSKA (reference sequence).

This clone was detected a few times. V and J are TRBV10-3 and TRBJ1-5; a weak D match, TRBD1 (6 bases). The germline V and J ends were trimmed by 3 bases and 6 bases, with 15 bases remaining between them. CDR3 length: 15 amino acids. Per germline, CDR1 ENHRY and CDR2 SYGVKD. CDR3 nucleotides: TGTGCCATCAGTGACGGGTCGGGGGGCGGTCAGCCCCAGCATTTT. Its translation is CAISDGSGGGQPQHF.

The DNA of the CDR3 is TGTGCCAGCAGCTTAGGGACAATGAACACTGAAGCTTTCTTT. Encoded protein: CASSLGTMNTEAFF. V and J are TRBV7-9 and TRBJ1-1; D is possibly TRBD1 (5 bases). CDR3 length equals 14 residues. Between the trimmed V and J ends, which lost 1 base and 0 bases, there was a span of 6 bases. The germline CDR1 and CDR2 sequences are SEHNR and FQNEAQ (reference sequence).

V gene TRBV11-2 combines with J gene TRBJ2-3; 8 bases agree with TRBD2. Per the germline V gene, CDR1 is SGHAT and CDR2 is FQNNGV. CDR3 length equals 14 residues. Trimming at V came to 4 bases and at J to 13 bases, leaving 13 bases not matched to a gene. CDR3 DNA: TGTGCCAGCAGCTCTGAACTAGCGGCAAACAGGAAGTATTTT. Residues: CASSSELAANRKYF.